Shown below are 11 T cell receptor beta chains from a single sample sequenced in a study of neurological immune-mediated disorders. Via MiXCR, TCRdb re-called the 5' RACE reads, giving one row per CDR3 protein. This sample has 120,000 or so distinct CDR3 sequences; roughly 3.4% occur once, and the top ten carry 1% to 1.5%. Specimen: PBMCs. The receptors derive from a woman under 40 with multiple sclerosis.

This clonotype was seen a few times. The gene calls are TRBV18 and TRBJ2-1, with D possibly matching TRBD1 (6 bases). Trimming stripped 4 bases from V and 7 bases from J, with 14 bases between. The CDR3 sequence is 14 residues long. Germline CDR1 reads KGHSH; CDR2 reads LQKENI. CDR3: CASSRGGSSNEQFF. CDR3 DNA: TGTGCCAGCTCACGAGGGGGTTCATCAAATGAGCAGTTCTTC.

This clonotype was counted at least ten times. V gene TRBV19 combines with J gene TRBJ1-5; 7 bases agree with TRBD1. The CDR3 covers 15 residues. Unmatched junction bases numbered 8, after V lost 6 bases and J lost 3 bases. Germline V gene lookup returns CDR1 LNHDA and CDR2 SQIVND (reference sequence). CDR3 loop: CASSTLQGLNQPQHF. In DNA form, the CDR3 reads TGTGCCAGTAGCACATTACAGGGGCTCAATCAGCCCCAGCATTTT. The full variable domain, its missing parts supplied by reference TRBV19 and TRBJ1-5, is DGGITQSPKYLFRKEGQNVTLSCEQNLNHDAMYWYRQDPGQGLRLIYYSQIVNDFQKGDIAEGYSVSREKKESFPLTVTSAQKNPTAFYLCASSTLQGLNQPQHFGDGTRLSIL.

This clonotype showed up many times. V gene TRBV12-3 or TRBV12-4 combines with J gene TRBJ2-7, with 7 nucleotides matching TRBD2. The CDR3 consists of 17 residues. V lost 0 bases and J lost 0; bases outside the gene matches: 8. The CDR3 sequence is CASSLAFERGSSYEQYF. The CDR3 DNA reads TGTGCCAGCAGTTTAGCGTTTGAGCGGGGCAGCTCCTACGAGCAGTACTTC.

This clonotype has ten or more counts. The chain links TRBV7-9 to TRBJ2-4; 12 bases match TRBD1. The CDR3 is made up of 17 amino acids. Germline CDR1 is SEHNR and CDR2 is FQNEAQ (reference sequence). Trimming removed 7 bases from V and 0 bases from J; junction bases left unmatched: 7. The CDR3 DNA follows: TGTGCCAGCACCGGGGACAGGGGGCTTCGAGCCAAAAACATTCAGTACTTC. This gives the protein CASTGDRGLRAKNIQYF.

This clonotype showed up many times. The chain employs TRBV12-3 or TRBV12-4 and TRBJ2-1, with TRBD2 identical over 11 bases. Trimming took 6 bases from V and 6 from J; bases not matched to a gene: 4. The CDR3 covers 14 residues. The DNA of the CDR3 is TGTGCCAGCAGCAGACTAGCGGGACCCAATGAGCAGTTCTTC. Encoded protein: CASSRLAGPNEQFF.

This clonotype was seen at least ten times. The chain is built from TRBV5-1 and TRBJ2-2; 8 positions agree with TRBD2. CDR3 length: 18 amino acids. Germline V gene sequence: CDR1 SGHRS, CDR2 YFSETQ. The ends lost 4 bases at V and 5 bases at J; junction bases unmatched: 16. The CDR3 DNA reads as TGCGCCAGCAGCCCGGGGGGGCAGAGAAGAGCTTTGACCGGGGAGCTGTTTTTT. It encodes CASSPGGQRRALTGELFF.

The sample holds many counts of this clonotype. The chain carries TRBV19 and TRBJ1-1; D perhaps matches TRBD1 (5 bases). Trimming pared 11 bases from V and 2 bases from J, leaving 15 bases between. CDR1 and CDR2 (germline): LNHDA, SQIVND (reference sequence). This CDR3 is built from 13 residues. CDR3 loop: CAAGRRINTEAFF. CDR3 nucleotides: TGTGCCGCGGGGCGGCGGATTAACACTGAAGCTTTCTTT.

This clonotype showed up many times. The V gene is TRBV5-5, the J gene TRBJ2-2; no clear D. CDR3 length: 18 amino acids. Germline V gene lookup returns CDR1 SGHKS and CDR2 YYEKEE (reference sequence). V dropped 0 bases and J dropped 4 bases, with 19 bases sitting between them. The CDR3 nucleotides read TGTGCCAGCAGCTTGGAAGCCCTTGGCTACCCTATCACCGGGGAGCTGTTTTTT. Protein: CASSLEALGYPITGELFF.

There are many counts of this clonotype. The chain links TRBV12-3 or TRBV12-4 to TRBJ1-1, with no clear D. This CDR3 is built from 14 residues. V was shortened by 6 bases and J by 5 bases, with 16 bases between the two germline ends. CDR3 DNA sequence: TGTGCCAGCAGCCCTTACAAGGGAAGGACTGAAGCTTTCTTT. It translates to CASSPYKGRTEAFF.

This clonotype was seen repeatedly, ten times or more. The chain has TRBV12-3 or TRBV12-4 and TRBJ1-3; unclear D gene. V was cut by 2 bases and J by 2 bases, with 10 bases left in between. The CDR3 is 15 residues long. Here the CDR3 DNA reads TGTGCCAGCAGTTTACCGGGTCCAGCTGGAAACACCATATATTTT. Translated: CASSLPGPAGNTIYF.

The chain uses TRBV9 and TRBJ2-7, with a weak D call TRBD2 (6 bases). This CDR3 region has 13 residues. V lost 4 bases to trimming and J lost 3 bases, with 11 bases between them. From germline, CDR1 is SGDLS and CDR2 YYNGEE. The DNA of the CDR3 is TGTGCCAGCAGCCCCCCCGGGGGCTACGAGCAGTACTTC. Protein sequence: CASSPPGGYEQYF.